This T cell receptor beta chain was sequenced for a study of cytomegalovirus exposure and HLA in healthy donors. Germline CDR1 is SGHTA and CDR2 is FQGNSA. The CDR3 runs 19 residues. With V trimmed by 0 bases and J by 3 bases, 9 bases remained unmatched. The primer mix had 60 Vbeta and 13 Jbeta primers. Measured with immunoSEQ multiplex PCR; TCRdb has only the in-frame clones, and not every one. The sample shows under 150,000 clones, roughly 63% of them seen only once. This clone came up once. This receptor was obtained from a man aged 40-50 years in good health and CMV-seropositive. The V call is TRBV7-2, the J call TRBJ2-1, with TRBD2 identical over 12 bases. Sequenced: PBMCs. The CDR3 sequence: CASSLAYALAGGRYNEQFF. The CDR3 DNA reads as TGTGCCAGCAGCTTAGCTTATGCCCTAGCGGGAGGGCGCTACAATGAGCAGTTCTTC.